This T cell receptor beta chain emerged from a study of shared clonotypes between healthy human individuals (dated by TCRdb to the early 2020s). For the wider study: Three men and a couple of women, aged 18 to 49 years, made up the cohort. For each donor, CD4 naive and CD4 memory were each given three plates, CD8 naive was given two plates, and CD8 memory was given one plate. Blood TCR repertoires of about five healthy adults were deeply sequenced to estimate repertoire size and the extent of clonotype sharing between individuals. Libraries were prepared and TCR repertoires were sequenced by different laboratories using diverse techniques, in order to increase sequencing depth and limit assay-specific biases. Per donor, leukapheresis produced somewhere between about 0.9 and 10 billion PBMCs. Study-wide findings and limitations: Because the study included only a small number of donors, the genetic and exposure-history diversity represented was limited. Clonotypes shared by all four sorted-subset donors showed higher generation probabilities than non-shared clonotypes. Sampling was limited to blood, and TCR repertoires in tissue likely differ from TCR repertoires in blood. Rarefaction of sorted-subset datasets indicated incomplete sequencing despite the large sequencing depth. Roughly 5% of naive CD4, 3.5% of naive CD8, roughly 2.5% of memory CD4, and roughly 0.4% of memory CD8 clonotypes were shared across a handful of donors. Naive subsets generally had larger estimated clonotype richness than memory subsets did. Based on pairwise subsampling, the degree of clonotype sharing among donors was expected to be affected by sequencing depth.

Using the deep immunoSEQ assay, TCR CDR3 regions were amplified from genomic DNA by multiplex PCR. Extracted genomic DNA from each cell subset was spread evenly across all wells of several immunoSEQ 96-well plates, with each plate serving as a replicate. For sorted subsets, each replicate PCR was loaded with 200 ng genomic DNA, equivalent to 30,000 or so T cell genomes. Purified libraries were quantified with a Qubit 3.0 fluorometer, sized on a Bioanalyzer 2100, and re-quantified with the KAPA Library Quantification kit. A separate single-read 150-cycle Illumina NextSeq 550 flow cell was used to sequence each immunoSEQ 96-well plate. The study's processing was this. Because only junctional sequences without quality scores were contained in the immunoSEQ output, filtering matching that applied to full-length reads could not be performed. Sequences were annotated with PyIR, a Python wrapper for IgBLAST v1.9, using IMGT germline references to assign V/J genes and CDR3. Reads were removed for weak V/J assignments (E-value above 1e-6), missing CDR3, stop codons, out-of-frame junctions, or ambiguous translated residues. V3J clonotypes were defined as sequences sharing the same inferred V gene, J gene, and CDR3 amino acid sequence. To compute the percentage overlap between repertoires, the number of shared unique clonotypes was divided by the size of the smaller repertoire. Repertoire richness was assessed with RTK rarefaction, the Chao1 estimator, and Recon v2.1 estimates of unobserved clonotypes. Generation probabilities for all TCRbeta clonotypes obtained by the gDNA method from a handful of donors were computed using OLGA. TCRdb carries this immuneACCESS record with in-frame sequences only. Its versions omit some clonotypes, under half of them owing to an unresolved V gene in the studies checked, with the rest unexplained. V and J calls and clone size are given by that table; D and trimming were obtained from the DNA. In all, the sample holds roughly 2 million clones, and roughly 94% of those were seen once. Jointly, the top ten make up roughly 1.1% of the sample.

Reading the germline V gene gives CDR1 MDHEN and CDR2 SYDVKM. Inclusive of the bounding cysteine and phenylalanine, the CDR3 is 17 residues long. Of the read, only the CDR3 DNA is kept; its 51 bases are in frame from base 1. Trimming at the junction amounts to 4 bases on V and 7 bases on J, and the germline ends lie 25 bases apart. CD8 naive samples consisted of CD45RO-negative cells that were positively selected for CCR7, yielding a CD45RA+CCR7+ population without TemRA cells. Healthy HIV-negative adults with no recently reported acute infections or vaccinations were included as donors. All donors were Caucasian adults living in Nashville, Tennessee, USA. Blood was collected by leukapheresis, and PBMCs were isolated by Ficoll-Histopaque density gradient centrifugation and then cryopreserved in liquid nitrogen vapor phase. Purity and quantity of every magnetically sorted T cell population were checked by analytical flow cytometry. Genomic DNA was isolated from each sorted fraction and quantified by UV absorbance on a Nanodrop 2000c.

Comment on this clone: It lacks a known antigen. Base quality data are lacking; no much larger clone is found one base away.

The chain links TRBV28 with TRBJ1-2; no D gene is confidently identified. Source material: naive CD8+ T cells sorted from blood. The sample's cell subset or site label, decoded: CD45RA+CCR7+. This receptor was obtained from a young man in good health. The DNA reads as follows: TGTGCCAGCAGTTATAGGCTCCAAGGAGGGAAAGGGTTTGGCTACACCTTC. This translates into CASSYRLQGGKGFGYTF.